Below, 9 T cell receptor beta chains from the same sample are listed, as sequenced in a study of shared clonotypes between healthy human individuals. Repertoires were generated with immunoSEQ multiplex PCR, while TCRdb's copy carries only in-frame clones and drops some. The sample shows 2 million to 2.5 million clones, approximately 96% of them seen only once. Sequencing used naive CD4+ T cells sorted from blood. Subset reported: CD45RA+ positively selected. The receptors were sampled from a man aged 18 to 35 in good health.

The V and J genes are TRBV25-1 and TRBJ2-1; 8 nucleotides line up with TRBD1. This CDR3 has 17 amino acids. CDR1 and CDR2 (germline): MGHDK, SYGVNS. V lost 4 bases and J lost 1; bases outside the gene matches: 9. CDR3 in DNA: TGTGCCAGCAGTGGTCAGGGGGCCTCGAGGTCCTACAATGAGCAGTTCTTC. Translation gives CASSGQGASRSYNEQFF.

The chain recombines TRBV6-5 with TRBJ2-7; maybe TRBD2 (5 bases). The CDR3 extends over 15 amino acids. Germline CDR1 is MNHEY and CDR2 is SVGAGI. Trimming removed 5 bases at V and 4 bases at J, with 18 bases between. This CDR3 reads CASSPHGVHPYEQYF. Written as DNA, the CDR3 is TGTGCCAGCAGTCCCCACGGGGTCCACCCTTACGAGCAGTACTTC.

V usage is TRBV7-2 and J usage is TRBJ2-7, with D possibly being TRBD1 (6 bases). V shed 5 bases and J shed 4 bases, with 12 bases lying between them. Germline lookup yields CDR1 SGHTA and CDR2 FQGNSA. This CDR3 is 13 amino acids long. The CDR3 loop is CASSLSDRYEQYF. The DNA for the CDR3 is TGTGCCAGCAGCCTATCCGACAGGTACGAGCAGTACTTC.

In the case of this clone: A junction end diverges from the germline sequence, so it may reflect a read error. The chain employs TRBV11-2 and TRBJ2-1; TRBD2 matches at 7 bases. Per germline, CDR1 SGHAT and CDR2 FQNNGV. The CDR3 length is 15 residues. The CDR3 protein is CANSLGGNFDNEQFF. CDR3 bases: TGTGCCAACAGCTTGGGGGGGAACTTTGACAATGAGCAGTTCTTC. The full variable domain, with the rest looked up from reference TRBV11-2 and TRBJ2-1, is EAGVAQSPRYKIIEKRQSVAFWCNPISGHATLYWYQQILGQGPKLLIQFQNNGVVDDSQLPKDRFSAERLKGVDSTLKIQPAKLEDSAVYLCANSLGGNFDNEQFFGPGTRLTVL.

The chain uses TRBV7-9 and TRBJ2-7; D possibly uses TRBD1 or TRBD2 (5 bases each). The CDR3 is 13 residues long. V lost 4 bases to trimming and J lost 9 bases, with 16 bases between them. Germline CDR1 reads SEHNR; CDR2 reads FQNEAQ (reference sequence). CDR3 nucleotide sequence: TGTGCCAGCAGCTGGGACGTGCTTGGGGTGCAGTACTTC. It translates to CASSWDVLGVQYF.

The chain couples TRBV5-1 to TRBJ2-5, with 7 nucleotides matching TRBD2. J gave up 1 base and V 5 bases, and 11 bases lay outside the gene matches. This CDR3 spans 16 amino acids. Germline V gives CDR1 SGHRS, CDR2 YFSETQ. The DNA for the CDR3 is TGCGCCAGCAGGGATTCTGGGACTAAAATCCAAGAGACCCAGTACTTC. Its translation is CASRDSGTKIQETQYF.

The chain combines TRBV28 with TRBJ2-5, with 7 bases matching TRBD1. Trimming removed 11 bases from V and 5 bases from J; junction bases left unmatched: 14. Germline assignment: CDR1 MDHEN and CDR2 SYDVKM. This CDR3 is built from 14 residues. CDR3: CAGIRTGGGETQYF. CDR3 in DNA: TGTGCCGGCATACGGACAGGTGGAGGTGAGACCCAGTACTTC.

The chain combines TRBV10-3 with TRBJ2-7, with D perhaps matching TRBD1 (6 bases). This CDR3 is 14 amino acids long. Per the germline V gene, CDR1 is ENHRY and CDR2 is SYGVKD. Trimming removed 3 bases from V and 1 base from J, with 10 bases in between. DNA of the CDR3: TGTGCCATCAGTGATGGTAGGGGGTCCTACGAGCAGTACTTC. It is translated as CAISDGRGSYEQYF.

The rearrangement links TRBV5-1 to TRBJ2-3; D is undetermined. V lost 4 bases and J 6 bases, leaving 27 bases between the germline ends. CDR1 and CDR2 (germline): SGHRS, YFSETQ. There are 18 residues in the CDR3. The CDR3, as DNA: TGCGCCAGCAGCCCACCATTGTCCGGAGTAATTAATGAGGATACGCAGTATTTT. Translation gives CASSPPLSGVINEDTQYF.